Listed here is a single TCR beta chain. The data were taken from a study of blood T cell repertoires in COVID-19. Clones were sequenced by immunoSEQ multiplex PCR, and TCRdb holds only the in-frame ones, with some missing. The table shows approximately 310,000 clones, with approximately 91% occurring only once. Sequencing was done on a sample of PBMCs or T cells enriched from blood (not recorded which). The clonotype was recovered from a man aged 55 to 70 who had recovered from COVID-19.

The CDR3 bases are TGTGCCAGCAGCGGACAGGGGAAGCATAATTCACCCCTCCACTTT. Protein: CASSGQGKHNSPLHF. This chain links TRBV2 with TRBJ1-6, with TRBD1 matching 9 bases. The CDR3 runs 15 residues. With 6 bases clipped from V and 5 bases from J, the junction kept 5 bases outside the gene matches. Germline lookup yields CDR1 SNHLY and CDR2 FYNNEI.